Each of the 18 T cell receptor beta chains below was sequenced from the same sample in a study of PD-L1 blockade in urothelial cancer. Measured with immunoSEQ multiplex PCR; TCRdb has only the in-frame clones, and not every one. This sample has roughly 91,000 clones, with approximately 87% found just once. The time point: pretreatment peripheral blood. Sample: PBMCs, taken around atezolizumab (anti-PD-L1) treatment. The receptors originated from a man aged 55 to 70 with urothelial cancer.

The V call is TRBV6-5, the J call TRBJ2-1, with TRBD1 as a possible D gene (6 bases). Germline CDR1 reads MNHEY; CDR2 reads SVGAGI. Trimming stripped 6 bases from V and 5 bases from J, with 8 bases between. This CDR3 has 12 residues. This CDR3 is CASSRQDNEQFF. For the CDR3, the DNA is TGTGCCAGCAGCCGACAGGACAATGAGCAGTTCTTC.

This chain uses TRBV9 with TRBJ2-3; D perhaps matches TRBD1 (6 bases). V was shortened by 3 bases and J by 1 base, with 9 bases between the two germline ends. The CDR3 runs 14 residues. Germline-derived CDR1 and CDR2 are SGDLS and YYNGEE. This CDR3 reads CASSEEGGTDTQYF. CDR3 coding DNA: TGTGCCAGCAGCGAAGAGGGGGGCACAGATACGCAGTATTTT.

J is TRBJ2-2 and V is TRBV11-1, with a weak D call TRBD1 (7 bases). This CDR3 is 16 amino acids long. Trimming pared 5 bases from V and 6 bases from J, leaving 19 bases between. Germline CDR1 is SGHAT and CDR2 is FQDESV (reference sequence). This CDR3 reads CASSQEGQHGSGELFF. Written as DNA, the CDR3 is TGTGCCAGCAGCCAGGAGGGACAGCACGGGTCCGGGGAGCTGTTTTTT.

The chain uses TRBV5-1 and TRBJ1-4, with 7 bases matching TRBD1. Germline V CDR1 and CDR2: SGHRS, YFSETQ. V was clipped by 0 bases and J by 4 bases; unmatched bases: 6. This CDR3 has 16 amino acids. DNA for the CDR3: TGCGCCAGCAGCTTGGACGGACAGGCGGTTAATGAAAAACTGTTTTTT. Amino acid sequence: CASSLDGQAVNEKLFF.

This clone has a handful of counts. The chain recombines TRBV9 with TRBJ1-4; D perhaps matches TRBD1 (5 bases). CDR3 length: 14 residues. CDR1 and CDR2 (germline): SGDLS, YYNGEE. Deletions cut 4 bases from V and 4 bases from J, with 11 bases between. The CDR3 loop is CASSPDGHNEKLFF. CDR3 DNA sequence: TGTGCCAGCAGCCCTGACGGACATAATGAAAAACTGTTTTTT.

A word on this clone: One end of the junction is discordant with germline, which a read error may explain. V usage is TRBV5-1 and J usage is TRBJ2-3; 10 nucleotides match TRBD1. The CDR3 loop spans 15 amino acids. The V gene's germline CDR1 is SGHRS and CDR2 YFSETQ. In DNA form, the CDR3 reads TGCGCCAGCCATCCCCCCGGGACAGGGGTAGATCCGCAGTATTTT. Its protein product is CASHPPGTGVDPQYF.

This clone was recorded once. This chain connects TRBV4-1 to TRBJ1-1; D might be TRBD1 (5 bases). Germline values: CDR1 MGHRA, CDR2 YSYEKL. The CDR3 sequence is 16 residues long. The ends were cut back, 3 bases at V and 1 base at J, with 15 bases in the middle. CDR3 sequence: CASSHYLDKKNTEAFF. For the CDR3, the DNA is TGCGCCAGCAGCCATTACCTGGACAAGAAGAACACTGAAGCTTTCTTT.

The CDR3 DNA follows: TGTGCCAGCAGTTCCCGACTCCTTCCCGCCTTGACCTTC. It codes for CASSSRLLPALTF. The J gene is TRBJ1-2, the V gene TRBV27; D is undetermined. The CDR3 loop spans 13 amino acids. Germline lookup yields CDR1 MNHEY and CDR2 SMNVEV (reference sequence). The V end lost 4 bases, the J end lost 14 bases, and 20 bases lay between the germline ends.

There are a few counts of this clone. V is TRBV19 and J is TRBJ2-3; 8 bases fit TRBD2. J was trimmed by 5 bases and V by 0 bases; bases with no gene match: 4. This CDR3 contains 15 residues. The germline gives CDR1 LNHDA, CDR2 SQIVND (reference sequence). The CDR3 DNA sequence: TGTGCCAGTAGTATAGACGGGAGGGCCGAAGATACGCAGTATTTT. Translating gives CASSIDGRAEDTQYF.

The genes are TRBV5-1 and TRBJ2-1; D possibly corresponds to TRBD2 (7 bases). V lost 2 bases, J lost 0 bases, and 12 bases lay in between. Germline loops: CDR1 SGHRS, CDR2 YFSETQ. CDR3 length equals 16 residues. The CDR3 sequence: CASSLGGGSSYNEQFF. As DNA, the CDR3 is TGCGCCAGCAGCTTAGGGGGGGGAAGCTCCTACAATGAGCAGTTCTTC.

The V gene is TRBV7-2, the J gene TRBJ2-1; tentatively, D is TRBD1 (6 bases). There are 15 residues in the CDR3. CDR1 is SGHTA, CDR2 FQGNSA, per germline. Trimming left V 4 bases short and J 8 bases short, with 18 bases between. In DNA, the CDR3 is TGTGCCAGCAGCTCCTCCCCAGGGGTTGTATATGAGCAGTTCTTC. Residues: CASSSSPGVVYEQFF.

The chain links TRBV9 to TRBJ1-2, with TRBD1 matching 8 bases. The germline CDR1 and CDR2 sequences are SGDLS and YYNGEE. V shed 0 bases and J 2 bases; nucleotides not matched to a gene: 3. The CDR3 is made up of 15 amino acids. The DNA for the CDR3 is TGTGCCAGCAGCGTAGTGGACAGGGCCAACTATGGCTACACCTTC. Its translation is CASSVVDRANYGYTF.

The genes are TRBV6-1 and TRBJ1-1; 8 nucleotides align to TRBD1. Germline V gives CDR1 MNHNS, CDR2 SASEGT. This CDR3 region has 14 residues. J gave up 2 bases and V 4 bases, and 3 bases lay outside the gene matches. The CDR3 loop is CASSGQGINTEAFF. The CDR3 coding sequence is TGTGCCAGCAGTGGACAGGGGATTAACACTGAAGCTTTCTTT.

V gene TRBV18 combines with J gene TRBJ1-1; the D is unclear. The germline gives CDR1 KGHSH, CDR2 LQKENI. The CDR3 spans 11 residues. V shed 5 bases and J shed 8 bases, with 9 bases lying between them. This CDR3 reads CASSSRGEAFF. CDR3 in DNA: TGTGCCAGCTCATCCCGCGGGGAAGCTTTCTTT.

The gene calls are TRBV18 and TRBJ2-7, with TRBD1 identical over 10 bases. The CDR3 is made up of 16 amino acids. CDR1 and CDR2 from the germline V gene are KGHSH and LQKENI. J was trimmed by 1 base and V by 3 bases; bases with no gene match: 6. CDR3 loop: CASSPQGQGFSYEQYF. CDR3 bases: TGTGCCAGCTCACCGCAGGGACAGGGGTTTTCCTACGAGCAGTACTTC.

The chain recombines TRBV5-4 with TRBJ1-1; 11 bases map to TRBD1. V gave up 4 bases and J gave up 5 bases; unmatched junction bases: 4. This CDR3 comprises 14 residues. From germline, CDR1 is SGHNT and CDR2 YYREEE (reference sequence). Here the CDR3 reads CASSRGQGATEAFF. CDR3 nucleotides: TGTGCCAGCAGCCGCGGACAGGGGGCGACTGAAGCTTTCTTT.

The chain joins TRBV11-3 to TRBJ2-5, with 10 bases that match TRBD2. Germline V gene lookup returns CDR1 SGHNT and CDR2 YENEEA. This CDR3 has 17 amino acids. The J segment lost 0 bases and the V segment lost 5 bases, leaving 9 bases of the junction unmatched. The CDR3 DNA sequence: TGTGCCAGCAGCGAACGACTAGCGGGCTGGGACCAAGAGACCCAGTACTTC. Translated, it gives CASSERLAGWDQETQYF.

The rearrangement joins TRBV7-2 to TRBJ2-7; the match to TRBD2 covers 7 bases. From germline, CDR1 is SGHTA and CDR2 FQGNSA. This CDR3 contains 15 residues. Trimming cost V 3 bases and J 2 bases; bases outside gene matches: 7. CDR3 protein: CASSLREGPPYEQYF. CDR3 DNA: TGTGCCAGCAGCTTGAGGGAGGGCCCTCCCTACGAGCAGTACTTC.